One and the same sample provided the 9 T cell receptor beta chains below, sequenced in a study of blood T cell repertoires in COVID-19. Method: immunoSEQ multiplex PCR; TCRdb's copy keeps in-frame clones and lacks some. The data contain approximately 120,000 clones, roughly 82% of them seen just once; the ten biggest clones take up roughly 8.2%. Material for sequencing was peripheral blood. These receptors were taken from a woman aged 80 or over with active or convalescent COVID-19.

This clone was picked up one time. J is TRBJ1-3 and V is TRBV5-1, with a weak D call TRBD1 (5 bases). The germline V gene has CDR1 SGHRS and CDR2 YFSETQ. The V end was cut by 6 bases, the J end by 2 bases, with 15 bases between. The CDR3 is 15 residues long. The CDR3 protein is CASNKEGVPGNTIYF. The CDR3 bases are TGCGCCAGCAACAAAGAAGGGGTACCTGGAAACACCATATATTTT.

CDR3 in amino acids: CASSLQGEKLFF. CDR3 DNA: TGTGCCAGCAGCTTACAGGGTGAAAAACTGTTTTTT. This rearrangement joins TRBV7-9 to TRBJ1-4, with a possible D match to TRBD1 (5 bases). Germline CDR1 SEHNR, CDR2 FQNEAQ (reference sequence). The CDR3 is 12 amino acids. V was cut by 2 bases and J by 7 bases, with 5 bases left in between. Drawing the rest from reference TRBV7-9 and TRBJ1-4, the complete variable domain is DTGVSQNPRHKITKRGQNVTFRCDPISEHNRLYWYRQTLGQGPEFLTYFQNEAQLEKSRLLSDRFSAERPKGSFSTLEIQRTEQGDSAMYLCASSLQGEKLFFGSGTQLSVL.

A note on this clone: The same CDR3 also results from other DNA sequences found in this sample. The J gene is TRBJ2-3, the V gene TRBV18; 8 bases match TRBD2. This CDR3 spans 17 amino acids. J gave up 0 bases and V 5 bases, and 10 bases lay outside the gene matches. Germline values: CDR1 KGHSH, CDR2 LQKENI. Here the CDR3 reads CASSVRTSGASTDTQYF. The CDR3 DNA is TGTGCCAGCTCAGTACGAACTAGCGGTGCTAGCACAGATACGCAGTATTTT. Complete variable domain (other parts from reference TRBV18 and TRBJ2-3): NAGVMQNPRHLVRRRGQEARLRCSPMKGHSHVYWYRQLPEEGLKFMVYLQKENIIDESGMPKERFSAEFPKEGPSILRIQQVVRGDSAAYFCASSVRTSGASTDTQYFGPGTRLTVL.

This clone has only one observation. The J gene is TRBJ2-1, the V gene TRBV2, with 13 bases that match TRBD2. The CDR3 sequence is 16 residues long. The V segment lost 5 bases and the J segment 1 base; nucleotides outside the gene matches: 2. Germline loops: CDR1 SNHLY, CDR2 FYNNEI. For the CDR3, the DNA is TGTGCCAGCAGTCCGACTAGCGGGAGGTCCTACAATGAGCAGTTCTTC. Protein: CASSPTSGRSYNEQFF.

This clone was recorded a few times. The rearrangement uses TRBV10-3 and TRBJ2-4, with 10 bases aligning to TRBD2. Trimming removed 2 bases from V and 0 bases from J; junction bases left unmatched: 1. This CDR3 is built from 16 residues. Germline CDR1 ENHRY, CDR2 SYGVKD. The CDR3 DNA is TGTGCCATCAGTGAGCTAGCGGGAGTAGCCAAAAACATTCAGTACTTC. Translating it yields CAISELAGVAKNIQYF.

The rearrangement joins TRBV7-9 to TRBJ1-1; no clear D. This CDR3 is built from 13 residues. V was pared by 4 bases and J by 0 bases, with 6 bases between. Germline-derived CDR1 and CDR2 are SEHNR and FQNEAQ (reference sequence). The DNA for the CDR3 is TGTGCCAGCAGCTCACTATTGAACACTGAAGCTTTCTTT. Its translation is CASSSLLNTEAFF. The whole variable domain, filled in from reference TRBV7-9 and TRBJ1-1, reads DTGVSQNPRHKITKRGQNVTFRCDPISEHNRLYWYRQTLGQGPEFLTYFQNEAQLEKSRLLSDRFSAERPKGSFSTLEIQRTEQGDSAMYLCASSSLLNTEAFFGQGTRLTVV.

The chain uses TRBV28 and TRBJ2-7, with D perhaps matching TRBD1 (6 bases). The CDR3 consists of 13 residues. Trimming cost V 2 bases and J 4 bases, with 9 bases left between them. Germline V CDR1 and CDR2: MDHEN, SYDVKM. CDR3 sequence reads: CASSLGTSYEQYF. As DNA, the CDR3 is TGTGCCAGCAGTTTAGGGACAAGTTACGAGCAGTACTTC.

V usage is TRBV4-1 and J usage is TRBJ2-1; TRBD2 is a possible D gene (5 bases). The CDR3 extends over 15 amino acids. Germline CDR1 reads MGHRA; CDR2 reads YSYEKL. V was cut by 2 bases and J by 3 bases, with 11 bases left in between. The CDR3 here is CASSQTTGDYNEQFF. The CDR3, as DNA: TGCGCCAGCAGCCAAACGACCGGGGACTACAATGAGCAGTTCTTC.

The chain employs TRBV18 and TRBJ1-2, with 7 nucleotides matching TRBD1. Looked up from germline, CDR1 is KGHSH and CDR2 is LQKENI. The CDR3 has 14 residues. The V segment lost 2 bases and the J segment 4 bases; nucleotides outside the gene matches: 4. The CDR3 nucleotides read TGTGCCAGCTCACCATACCGGGACAGCTATGGCTACACCTTC. It specifies CASSPYRDSYGYTF.